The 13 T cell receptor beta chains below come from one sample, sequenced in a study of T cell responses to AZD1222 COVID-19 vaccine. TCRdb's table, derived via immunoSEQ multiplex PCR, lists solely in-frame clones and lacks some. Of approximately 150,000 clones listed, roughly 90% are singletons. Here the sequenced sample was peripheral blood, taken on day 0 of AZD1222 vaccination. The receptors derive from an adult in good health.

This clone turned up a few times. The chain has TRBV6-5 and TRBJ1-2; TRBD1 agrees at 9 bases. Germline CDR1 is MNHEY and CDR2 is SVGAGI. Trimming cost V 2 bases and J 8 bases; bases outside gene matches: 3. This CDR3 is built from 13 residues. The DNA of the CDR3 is TGTGCCAGCAGTTACGACAGGGGGAGCGGCTACACCTTC. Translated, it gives CASSYDRGSGYTF.

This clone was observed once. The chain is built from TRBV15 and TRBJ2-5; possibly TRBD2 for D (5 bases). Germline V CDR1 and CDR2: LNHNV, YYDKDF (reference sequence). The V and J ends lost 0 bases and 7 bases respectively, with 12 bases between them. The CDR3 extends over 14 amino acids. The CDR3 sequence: CATSRDSWAGTQYF. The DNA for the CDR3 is TGTGCCACCAGCAGAGACAGTTGGGCGGGGACCCAGTACTTC.

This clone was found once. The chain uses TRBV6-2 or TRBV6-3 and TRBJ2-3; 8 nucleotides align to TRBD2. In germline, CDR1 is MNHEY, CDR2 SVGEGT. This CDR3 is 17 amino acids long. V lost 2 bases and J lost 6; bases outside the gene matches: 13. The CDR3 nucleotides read TGTGCCAGCAGTTACCCGGTTCTAGCGGGTAACACGGATACGCAGTATTTT. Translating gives CASSYPVLAGNTDTQYF.

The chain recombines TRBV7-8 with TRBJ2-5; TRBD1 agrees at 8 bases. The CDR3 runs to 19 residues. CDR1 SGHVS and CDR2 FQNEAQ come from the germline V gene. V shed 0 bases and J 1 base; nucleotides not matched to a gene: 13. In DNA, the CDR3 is TGTGCCAGCAGCTTAGCGTGGCCAGGGGGCCCCGTGAGCCAAGAGACCCAGTACTTC. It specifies CASSLAWPGGPVSQETQYF.

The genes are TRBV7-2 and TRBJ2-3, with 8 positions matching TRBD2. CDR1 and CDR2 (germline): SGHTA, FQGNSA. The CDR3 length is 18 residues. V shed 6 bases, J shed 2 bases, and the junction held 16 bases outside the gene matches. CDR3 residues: CASSYSYAGGYITDTQYF. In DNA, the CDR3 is TGTGCCAGCAGTTACTCATATGCGGGGGGATATATCACAGATACGCAGTATTTT.

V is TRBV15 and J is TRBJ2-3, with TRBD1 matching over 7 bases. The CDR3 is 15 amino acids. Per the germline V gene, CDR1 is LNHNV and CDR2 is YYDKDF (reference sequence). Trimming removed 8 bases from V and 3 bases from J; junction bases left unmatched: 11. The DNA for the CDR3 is TGTGCCACCTCCGACAGGGCCTCGAGGACAGATACGCAGTATTTT. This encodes CATSDRASRTDTQYF.

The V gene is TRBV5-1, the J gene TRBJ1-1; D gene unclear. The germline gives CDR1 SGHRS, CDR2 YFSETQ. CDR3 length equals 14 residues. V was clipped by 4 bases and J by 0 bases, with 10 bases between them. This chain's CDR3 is CASSPTGVNTEAFF. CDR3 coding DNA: TGCGCCAGCAGCCCCACCGGGGTGAACACTGAAGCTTTCTTT.

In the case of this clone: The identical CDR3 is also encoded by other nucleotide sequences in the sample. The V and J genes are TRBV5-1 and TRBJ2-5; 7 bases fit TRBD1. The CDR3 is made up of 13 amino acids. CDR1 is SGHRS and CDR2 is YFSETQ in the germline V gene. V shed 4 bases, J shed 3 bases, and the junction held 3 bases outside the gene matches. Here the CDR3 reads CASSLQGEETQYF. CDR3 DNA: TGCGCCAGCAGCCTGCAGGGGGAAGAGACCCAGTACTTC.

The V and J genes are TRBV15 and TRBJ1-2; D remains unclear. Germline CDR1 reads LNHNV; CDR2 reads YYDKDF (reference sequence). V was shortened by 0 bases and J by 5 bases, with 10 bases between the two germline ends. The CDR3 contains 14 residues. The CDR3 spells CATSRDRTRYGYTF. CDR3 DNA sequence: TGTGCCACCAGCAGAGACCGGACTCGGTATGGCTACACCTTC.

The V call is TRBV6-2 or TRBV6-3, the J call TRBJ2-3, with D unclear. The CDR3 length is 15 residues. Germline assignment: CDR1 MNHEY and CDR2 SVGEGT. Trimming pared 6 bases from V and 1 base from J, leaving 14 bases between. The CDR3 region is CASSLEVIGTDTQYF. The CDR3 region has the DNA TGTGCCAGCAGCCTAGAGGTTATAGGCACAGATACGCAGTATTTT.

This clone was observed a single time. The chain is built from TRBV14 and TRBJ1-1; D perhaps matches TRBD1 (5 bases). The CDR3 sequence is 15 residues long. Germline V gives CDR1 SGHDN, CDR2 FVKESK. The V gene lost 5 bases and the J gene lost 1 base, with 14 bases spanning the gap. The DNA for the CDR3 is TGTGCCAGCAGCTCACAACTTCAGGGGAACACTGAAGCTTTCTTT. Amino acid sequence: CASSSQLQGNTEAFF.

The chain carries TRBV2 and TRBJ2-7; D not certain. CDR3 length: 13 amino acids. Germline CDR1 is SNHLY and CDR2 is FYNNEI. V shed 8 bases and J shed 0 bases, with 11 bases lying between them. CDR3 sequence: CASLKRNSYEQYF. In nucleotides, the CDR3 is TGTGCCAGCTTGAAACGTAACTCCTACGAGCAGTACTTC.

This CDR3 is CASSQQWKRGTGWNTIYF. In DNA form, the CDR3 reads TGCGCCAGCAGCCAACAGTGGAAACGGGGGACAGGGTGGAACACCATATATTTT. The chain has TRBV4-1 and TRBJ1-3; 9 positions agree with TRBD1. The V gene's germline CDR1 is MGHRA and CDR2 YSYEKL. This CDR3 contains 18 residues. V dropped 2 bases and J dropped 7; count of bases not matched to a gene: 15.